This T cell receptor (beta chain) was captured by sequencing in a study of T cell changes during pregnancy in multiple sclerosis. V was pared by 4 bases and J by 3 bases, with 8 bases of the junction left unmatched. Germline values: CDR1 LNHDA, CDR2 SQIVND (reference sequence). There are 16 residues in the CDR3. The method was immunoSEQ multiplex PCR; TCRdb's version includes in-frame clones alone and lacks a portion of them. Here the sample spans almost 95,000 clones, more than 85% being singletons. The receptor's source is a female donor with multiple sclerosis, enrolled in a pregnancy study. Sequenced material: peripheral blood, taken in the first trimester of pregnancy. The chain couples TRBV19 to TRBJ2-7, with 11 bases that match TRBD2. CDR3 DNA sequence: TGTGCCAGTAGTACGACGGTAGCGGGAGGGCTCTACGAGCAGTACTTC. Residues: CASSTTVAGGLYEQYF.